The T cell receptor beta chain under discussion was sequenced for a study of early T cells in non-severe SARS-CoV-2 infection. On the study more broadly: Bulk RNA taken from unsorted whole blood was sequenced, leaving chains unpaired.

This CDR3 has 14 amino acids. Germline CDR1 WSHSY, CDR2 SAAADI. V lost 2 bases to trimming and J lost 1 base, with 8 bases between them. TCRdb analysed the 5' RACE reads with MiXCR anew, one entry per CDR3 protein. The profile shows 20,000 to 25,000 distinct CDR3 sequences, approximately 6% of them singletons. The gene calls are TRBV10-2 and TRBJ1-1; unclear D gene. The sequencing sample was made of whole blood. This clonotype originated in an adult who was a healthcare worker with PCR-confirmed SARS-CoV-2 infection or an uninfected control (not recorded which). CDR3 sequence (DNA): TGCGCCAGCAGTGAGATGGTGGGGAACACTGAAGCTTTCTTT. Translating gives CASSEMVGNTEAFF.